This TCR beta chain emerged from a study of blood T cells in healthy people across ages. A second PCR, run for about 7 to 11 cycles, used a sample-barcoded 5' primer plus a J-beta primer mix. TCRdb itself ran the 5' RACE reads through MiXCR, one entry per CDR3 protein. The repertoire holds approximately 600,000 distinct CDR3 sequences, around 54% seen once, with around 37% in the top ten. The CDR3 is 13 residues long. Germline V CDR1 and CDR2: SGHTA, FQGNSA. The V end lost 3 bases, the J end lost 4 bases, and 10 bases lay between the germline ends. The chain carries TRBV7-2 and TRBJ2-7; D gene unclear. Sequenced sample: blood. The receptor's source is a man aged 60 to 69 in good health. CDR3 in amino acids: CASSFGRMYEQYF. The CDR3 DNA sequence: TGTGCCAGCAGCTTTGGACGAATGTACGAGCAGTACTTC.